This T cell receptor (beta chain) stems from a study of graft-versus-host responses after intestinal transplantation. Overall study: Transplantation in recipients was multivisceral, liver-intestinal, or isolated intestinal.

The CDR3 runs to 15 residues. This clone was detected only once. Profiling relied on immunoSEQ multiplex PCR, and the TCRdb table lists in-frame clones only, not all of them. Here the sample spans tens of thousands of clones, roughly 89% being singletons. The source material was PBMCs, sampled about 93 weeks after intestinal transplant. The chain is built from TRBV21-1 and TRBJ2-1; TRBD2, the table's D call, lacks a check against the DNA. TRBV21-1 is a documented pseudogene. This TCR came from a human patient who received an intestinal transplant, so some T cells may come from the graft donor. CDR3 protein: CASSKPLGGFDEQFF. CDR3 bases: TGTGCCAGCAGCAAACCCTTAGGAGGATTCGATGAGCAGTTCTTC.